This entry features one TCR beta chain sequence. Antigen: not known. The sample belongs to a study of cytomegalovirus exposure and HLA in healthy donors. The CDR3 runs to 14 residues. The germline gives CDR1 SGHRS, CDR2 YFSETQ. With 60 Vbeta and 13 Jbeta primers, the PCR was carried out. Libraries were prepared by immunoSEQ multiplex PCR; TCRdb keeps only in-frame clonotypes and omits some of them. The top ten hold around 4.6% of the sample, which has under 200,000 clones, roughly 80% seen once. Overall study results and limits: The investigators catalogued 150 or so TCR beta chains as cytomegalovirus-associated. Previous analysis showed most TCR beta V segments were productive about 87% or about 30% of the time.

This chain uses TRBV5-1 with TRBJ2-5, with D perhaps matching TRBD2 (5 bases). TRBJ2-7 explains the end of the DNA better; the J call may be wrong. Specimen: PBMCs. The sequence derives from a male donor in good health and CMV-seronegative. CDR3 coding DNA: TGCGCCAGCTCAGTCGGCACGAGAGGGTACGAGCAGTACTTC. This encodes CASSVGTRGYEQYF.